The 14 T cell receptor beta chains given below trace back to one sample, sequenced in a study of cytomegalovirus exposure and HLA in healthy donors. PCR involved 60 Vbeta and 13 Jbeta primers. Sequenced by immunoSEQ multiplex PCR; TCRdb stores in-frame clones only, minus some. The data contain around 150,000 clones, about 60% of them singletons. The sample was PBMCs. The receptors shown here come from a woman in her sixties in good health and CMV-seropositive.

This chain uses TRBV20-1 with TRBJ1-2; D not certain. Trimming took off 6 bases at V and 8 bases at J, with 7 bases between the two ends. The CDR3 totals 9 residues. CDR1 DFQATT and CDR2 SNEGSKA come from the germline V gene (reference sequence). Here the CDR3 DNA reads TGCAGTGCGAGCTTAGGCTACACCTTC. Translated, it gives CSASLGYTF.

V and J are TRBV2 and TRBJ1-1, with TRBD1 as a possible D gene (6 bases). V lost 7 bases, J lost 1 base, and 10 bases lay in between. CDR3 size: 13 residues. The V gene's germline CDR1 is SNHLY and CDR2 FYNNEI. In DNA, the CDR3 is TGTGCCAGCATTGGACAGCAGAACACTGAAGCTTTCTTT. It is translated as CASIGQQNTEAFF.

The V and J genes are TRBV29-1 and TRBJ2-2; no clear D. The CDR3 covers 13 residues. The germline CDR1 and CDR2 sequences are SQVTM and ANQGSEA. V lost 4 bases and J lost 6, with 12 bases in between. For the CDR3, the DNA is TGCAGCGTTGTATCCTACGGGTCCGGGGAGCTGTTTTTT. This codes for CSVVSYGSGELFF.

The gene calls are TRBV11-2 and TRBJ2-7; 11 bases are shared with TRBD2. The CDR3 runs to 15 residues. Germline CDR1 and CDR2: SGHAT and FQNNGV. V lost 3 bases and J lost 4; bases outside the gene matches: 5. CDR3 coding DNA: TGTGCCAGCAGCTTTGCCGGGACTAGCGGATACGAGCAGTACTTC. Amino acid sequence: CASSFAGTSGYEQYF.

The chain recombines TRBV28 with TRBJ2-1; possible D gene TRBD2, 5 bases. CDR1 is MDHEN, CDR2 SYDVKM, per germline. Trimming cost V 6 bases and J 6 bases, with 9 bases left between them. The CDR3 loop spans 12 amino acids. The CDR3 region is CASSPSPNEQFF. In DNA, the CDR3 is TGTGCCAGCAGCCCTAGCCCCAATGAGCAGTTCTTC.

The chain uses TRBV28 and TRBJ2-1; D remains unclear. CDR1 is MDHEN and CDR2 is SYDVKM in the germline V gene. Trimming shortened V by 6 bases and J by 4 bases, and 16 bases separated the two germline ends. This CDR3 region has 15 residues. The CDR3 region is CASSTNPRLYNEQFF. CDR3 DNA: TGTGCCAGCAGCACTAACCCTAGGTTATACAATGAGCAGTTCTTC.

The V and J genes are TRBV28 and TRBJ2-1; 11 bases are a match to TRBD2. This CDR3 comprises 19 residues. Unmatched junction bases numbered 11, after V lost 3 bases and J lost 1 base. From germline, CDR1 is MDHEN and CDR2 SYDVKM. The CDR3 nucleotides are TGTGCCAGCAGTTTCGGCAGGAAAACTAGCGGGAGATCCTACAATGAGCAGTTCTTC. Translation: CASSFGRKTSGRSYNEQFF. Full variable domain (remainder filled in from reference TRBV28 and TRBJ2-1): DVKVTQSSRYLVKRTGEKVFLECVQDMDHENMFWYRQDPGLGLRLIYFSYDVKMKEKGDIPEGYSVSREKKERFSLILESASTNQTSMYLCASSFGRKTSGRSYNEQFFGPGTRLTVL.

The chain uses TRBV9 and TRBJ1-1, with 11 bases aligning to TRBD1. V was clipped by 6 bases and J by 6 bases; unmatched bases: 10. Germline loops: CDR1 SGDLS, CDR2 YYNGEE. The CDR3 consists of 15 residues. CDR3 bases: TGTGCCAGCACCAAGACCGGACAGGGGGCTTCTGAAGCTTTCTTT. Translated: CASTKTGQGASEAFF.

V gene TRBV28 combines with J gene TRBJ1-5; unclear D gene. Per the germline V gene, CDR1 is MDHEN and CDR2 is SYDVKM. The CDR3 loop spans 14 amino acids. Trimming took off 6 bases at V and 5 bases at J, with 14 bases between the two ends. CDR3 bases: TGTGCCAGCAGCCCGGGTCTATTAGATCAGCCCCAGCATTTT. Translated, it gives CASSPGLLDQPQHF. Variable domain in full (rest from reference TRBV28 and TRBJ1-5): DVKVTQSSRYLVKRTGEKVFLECVQDMDHENMFWYRQDPGLGLRLIYFSYDVKMKEKGDIPEGYSVSREKKERFSLILESASTNQTSMYLCASSPGLLDQPQHFGDGTRLSIL.

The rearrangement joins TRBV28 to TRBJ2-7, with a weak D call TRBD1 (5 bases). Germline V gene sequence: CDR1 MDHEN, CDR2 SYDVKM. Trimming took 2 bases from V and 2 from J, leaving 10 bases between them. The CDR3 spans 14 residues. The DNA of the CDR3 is TGTGCCAGCAGTTTAGAGACAGTAACCTACGAGCAGTACTTC. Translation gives CASSLETVTYEQYF.

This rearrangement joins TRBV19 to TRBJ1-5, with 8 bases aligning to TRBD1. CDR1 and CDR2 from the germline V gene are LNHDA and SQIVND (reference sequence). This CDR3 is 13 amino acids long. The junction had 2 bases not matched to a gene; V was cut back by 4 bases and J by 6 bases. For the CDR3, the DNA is TGTGCCAGTAGTACCCAGGGGGCTCAGCCCCAGCATTTT. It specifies CASSTQGAQPQHF.

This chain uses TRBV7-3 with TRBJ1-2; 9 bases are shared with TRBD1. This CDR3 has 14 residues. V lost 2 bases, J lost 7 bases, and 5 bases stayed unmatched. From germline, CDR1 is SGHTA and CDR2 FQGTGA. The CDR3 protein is CASSLSGTGLGYTF. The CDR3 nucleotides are TGTGCCAGCAGCTTATCTGGGACAGGGCTTGGCTACACCTTC.

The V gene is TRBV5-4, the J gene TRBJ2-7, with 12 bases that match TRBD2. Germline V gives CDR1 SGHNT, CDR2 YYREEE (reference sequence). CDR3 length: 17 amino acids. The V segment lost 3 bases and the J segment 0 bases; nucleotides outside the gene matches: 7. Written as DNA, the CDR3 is TGTGCCAGCAGCTATCTAGCGGGAGGGACTAGCTCCTACGAGCAGTACTTC. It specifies CASSYLAGGTSSYEQYF.

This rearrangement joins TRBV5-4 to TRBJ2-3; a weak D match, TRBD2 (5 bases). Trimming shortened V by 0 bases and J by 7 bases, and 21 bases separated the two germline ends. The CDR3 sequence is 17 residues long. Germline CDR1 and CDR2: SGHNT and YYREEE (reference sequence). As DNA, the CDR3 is TGTGCCAGCAGCTTGGGATCGGAGGACCCCGACATATATACGCAGTATTTT. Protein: CASSLGSEDPDIYTQYF.